This TCR beta chain was profiled in a study of blood T cell repertoires in COVID-19. The assay was immunoSEQ multiplex PCR, and TCRdb's table has in-frame clones only and misses some. This table has more than 250,000 clones, 70% to 90% appearing once. CDR1 is SGHRS and CDR2 is YFSETQ in the germline V gene. This CDR3 comprises 18 residues. Trimming removed 4 bases from V and 1 base from J, with 22 bases in between. This receptor was identified in a woman aged 40 to 50 with acute COVID-19. Sequences were obtained from PBMCs or T cells enriched from blood (not recorded which). The rearrangement links TRBV5-1 to TRBJ2-3; possible D gene TRBD1, 6 bases. In DNA form, the CDR3 reads TGCGCCAGCAGCAAAGGACTGTCGGACAGAACCCGCACAGATACGCAGTATTTT. Its translation: CASSKGLSDRTRTDTQYF. The whole variable domain, remainder taken from reference TRBV5-1 and TRBJ2-3, is KAGVTQTPRYLIKTRGQQVTLSCSPISGHRSVSWYQQTPGQGLQFLFEYFSETQRNKGNFPGRFSGRQFSNSRSEMNVSTLELGDSALYLCASSKGLSDRTRTDTQYFGPGTRLTVL.